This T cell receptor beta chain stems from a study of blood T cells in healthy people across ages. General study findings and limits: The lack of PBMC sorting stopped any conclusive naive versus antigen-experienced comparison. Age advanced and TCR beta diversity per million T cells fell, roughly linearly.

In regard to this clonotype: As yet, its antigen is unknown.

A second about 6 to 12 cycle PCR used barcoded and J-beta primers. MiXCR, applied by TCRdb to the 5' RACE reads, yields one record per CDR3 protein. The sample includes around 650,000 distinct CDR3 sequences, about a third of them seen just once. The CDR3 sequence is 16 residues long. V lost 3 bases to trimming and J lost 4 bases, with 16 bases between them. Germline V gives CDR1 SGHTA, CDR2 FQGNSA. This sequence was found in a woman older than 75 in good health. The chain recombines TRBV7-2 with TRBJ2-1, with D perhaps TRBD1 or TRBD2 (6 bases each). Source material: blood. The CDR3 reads CASSFALGGVYNEQFF. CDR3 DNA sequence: TGTGCCAGCAGCTTTGCCCTCGGGGGCGTGTACAATGAGCAGTTCTTC. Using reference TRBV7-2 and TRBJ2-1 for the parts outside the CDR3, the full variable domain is GAGVSQSPSNKVTEKGKDVELRCDPISGHTALYWYRQSLGQGLEFLIYFQGNSAPDKSGLPSDRFSAERTGGSVSTLTIQRTQQEDSAVYLCASSFALGGVYNEQFFGPGTRLTVL.